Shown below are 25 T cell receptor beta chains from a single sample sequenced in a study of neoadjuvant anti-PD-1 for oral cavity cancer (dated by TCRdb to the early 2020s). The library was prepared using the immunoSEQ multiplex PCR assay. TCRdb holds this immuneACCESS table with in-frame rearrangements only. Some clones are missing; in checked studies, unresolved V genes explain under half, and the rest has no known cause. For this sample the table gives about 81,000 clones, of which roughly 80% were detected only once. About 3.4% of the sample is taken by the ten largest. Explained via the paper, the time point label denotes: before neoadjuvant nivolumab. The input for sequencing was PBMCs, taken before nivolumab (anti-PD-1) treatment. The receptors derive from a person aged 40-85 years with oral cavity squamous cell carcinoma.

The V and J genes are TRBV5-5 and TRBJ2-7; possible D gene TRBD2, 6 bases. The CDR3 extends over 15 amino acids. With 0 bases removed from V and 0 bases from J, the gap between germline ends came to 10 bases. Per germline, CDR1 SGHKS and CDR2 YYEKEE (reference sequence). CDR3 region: CASSLVGGNSYEQYF. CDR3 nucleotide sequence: TGTGCCAGCAGCTTGGTTGGGGGGAACTCCTACGAGCAGTACTTC.

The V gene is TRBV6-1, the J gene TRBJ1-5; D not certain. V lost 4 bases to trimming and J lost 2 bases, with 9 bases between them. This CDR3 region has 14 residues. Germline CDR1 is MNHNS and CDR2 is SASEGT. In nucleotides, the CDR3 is TGTGCCAGCAGTGTACAAGAGGGCAATCAGCCCCAGCATTTT. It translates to CASSVQEGNQPQHF.

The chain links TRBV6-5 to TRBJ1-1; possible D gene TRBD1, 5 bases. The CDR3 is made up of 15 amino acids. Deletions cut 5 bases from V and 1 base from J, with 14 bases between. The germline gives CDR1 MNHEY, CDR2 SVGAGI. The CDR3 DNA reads TGTGCCAGCAGTCCCCGGGACCGAAGGAACACTGAAGCTTTCTTT. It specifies CASSPRDRRNTEAFF.

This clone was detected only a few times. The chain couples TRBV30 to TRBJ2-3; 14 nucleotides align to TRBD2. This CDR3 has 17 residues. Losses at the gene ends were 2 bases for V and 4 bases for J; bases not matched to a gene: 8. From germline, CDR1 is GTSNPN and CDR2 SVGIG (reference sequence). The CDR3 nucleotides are TGTGCCTGGAGTAGGGGACTAGCGGGAGTAGGTTCAGATACGCAGTATTTT. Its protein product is CAWSRGLAGVGSDTQYF.

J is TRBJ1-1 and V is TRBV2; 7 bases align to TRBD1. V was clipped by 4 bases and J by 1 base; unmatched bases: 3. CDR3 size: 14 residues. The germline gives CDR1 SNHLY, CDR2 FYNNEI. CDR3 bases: TGTGCCAGCAGTGGACAGGGAACGAACACTGAAGCTTTCTTT. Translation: CASSGQGTNTEAFF.

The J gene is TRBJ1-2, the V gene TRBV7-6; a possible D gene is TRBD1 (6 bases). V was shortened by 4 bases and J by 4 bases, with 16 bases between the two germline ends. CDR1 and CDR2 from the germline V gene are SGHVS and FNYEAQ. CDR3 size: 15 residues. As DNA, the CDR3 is TGTGCCAGCAGCTCTTACAGGGAAAAAGGCTATGGCTACACCTTC. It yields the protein CASSSYREKGYGYTF.

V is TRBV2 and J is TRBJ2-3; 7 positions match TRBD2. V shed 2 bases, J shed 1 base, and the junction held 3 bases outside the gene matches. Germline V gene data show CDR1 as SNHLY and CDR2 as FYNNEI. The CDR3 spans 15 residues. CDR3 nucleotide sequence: TGTGCCAGCAGTGAACGGGAGGCAGGCACAGATACGCAGTATTTT. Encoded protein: CASSEREAGTDTQYF.

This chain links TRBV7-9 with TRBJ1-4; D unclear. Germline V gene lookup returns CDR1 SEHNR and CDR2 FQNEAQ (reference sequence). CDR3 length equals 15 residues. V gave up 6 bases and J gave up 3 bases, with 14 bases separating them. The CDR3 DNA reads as TGTGCCAGCAGTTTGGACCTTGCGGCTAATGAAAAACTGTTTTTT. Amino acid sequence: CASSLDLAANEKLFF.

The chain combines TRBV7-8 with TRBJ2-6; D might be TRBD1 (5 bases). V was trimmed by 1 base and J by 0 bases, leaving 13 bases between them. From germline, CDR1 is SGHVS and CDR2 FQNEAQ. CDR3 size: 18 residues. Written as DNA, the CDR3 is TGTGCCAGCAGCTTAGAGGGCAGGGCTCCCTCTGGGGCCAACGTCCTGACTTTC. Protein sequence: CASSLEGRAPSGANVLTF.

The CDR3 region has the DNA TGTGCCAGCAGGAGAGGGAGCAATCAGCCCCAGCATTTT. Translating gives CASRRGSNQPQHF. The V gene is TRBV27, the J gene TRBJ1-5; unclear D gene. CDR3 size: 13 residues. Trimming took 6 bases from V and 1 from J, leaving 7 bases between them. Germline V gene lookup returns CDR1 MNHEY and CDR2 SMNVEV (reference sequence).

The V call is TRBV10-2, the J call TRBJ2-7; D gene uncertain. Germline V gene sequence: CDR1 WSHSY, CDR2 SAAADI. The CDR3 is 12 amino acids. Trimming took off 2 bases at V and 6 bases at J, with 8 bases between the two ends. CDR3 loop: CASSERSSEQYF. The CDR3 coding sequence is TGCGCCAGCAGTGAGAGATCTAGCGAGCAGTACTTC.

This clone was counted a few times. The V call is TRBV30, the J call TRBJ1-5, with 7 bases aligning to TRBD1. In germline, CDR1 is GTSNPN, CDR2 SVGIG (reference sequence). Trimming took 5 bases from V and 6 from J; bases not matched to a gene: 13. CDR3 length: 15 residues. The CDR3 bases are TGTGCCTGGGACCCCCAACAGGGGAACCGTCAGCCCCAGCATTTT. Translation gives CAWDPQQGNRQPQHF.

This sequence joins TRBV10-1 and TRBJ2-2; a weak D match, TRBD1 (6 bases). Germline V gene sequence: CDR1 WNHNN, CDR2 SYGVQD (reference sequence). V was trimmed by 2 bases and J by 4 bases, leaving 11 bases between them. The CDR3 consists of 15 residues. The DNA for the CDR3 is TGCGCCAGCAGTGAGGCGACAGGCCCCACCGGGGAGCTGTTTTTT. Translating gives CASSEATGPTGELFF.

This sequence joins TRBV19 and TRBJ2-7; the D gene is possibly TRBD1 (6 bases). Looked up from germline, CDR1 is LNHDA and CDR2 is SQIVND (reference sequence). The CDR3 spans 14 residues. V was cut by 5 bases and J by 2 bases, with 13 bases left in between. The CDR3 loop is CASSPGQTTYEQYF. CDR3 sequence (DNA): TGTGCCAGTAGTCCCGGACAGACCACCTACGAGCAGTACTTC.

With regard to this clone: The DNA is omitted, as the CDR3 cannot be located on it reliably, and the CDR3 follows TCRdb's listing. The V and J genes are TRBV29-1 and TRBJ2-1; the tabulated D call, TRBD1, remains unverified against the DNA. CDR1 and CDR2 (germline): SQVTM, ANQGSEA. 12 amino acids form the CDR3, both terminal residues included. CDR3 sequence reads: CSVWGRGIEKFF.

CDR3 bases: TGTGCCAGCAGCGTCGACAGGGGCCCTACGGGGGGCTACACCTTC. Amino acid sequence: CASSVDRGPTGGYTF. This chain joins TRBV9 and TRBJ1-2; 8 bases line up with TRBD1. Germline V gene data show CDR1 as SGDLS and CDR2 as YYNGEE. The CDR3 has 15 amino acids. V gave up 2 bases and J gave up 8 bases; unmatched junction bases: 11.

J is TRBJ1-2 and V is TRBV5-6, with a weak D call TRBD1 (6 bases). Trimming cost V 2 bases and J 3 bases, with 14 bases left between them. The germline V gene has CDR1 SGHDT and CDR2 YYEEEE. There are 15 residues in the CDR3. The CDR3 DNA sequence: TGTGCCAGCAGCTTACAGGGAGTGGGGGACTATGGCTACACCTTC. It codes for CASSLQGVGDYGYTF.

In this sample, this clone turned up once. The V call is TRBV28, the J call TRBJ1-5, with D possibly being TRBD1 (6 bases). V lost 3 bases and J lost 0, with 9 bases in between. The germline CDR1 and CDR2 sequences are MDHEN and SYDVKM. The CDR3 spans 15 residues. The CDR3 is CASSLTGPSNQPQHF. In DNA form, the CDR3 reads TGTGCCAGCAGTTTGACAGGTCCTAGCAATCAGCCCCAGCATTTT. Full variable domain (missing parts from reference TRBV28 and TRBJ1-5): DVKVTQSSRYLVKRTGEKVFLECVQDMDHENMFWYRQDPGLGLRLIYFSYDVKMKEKGDIPEGYSVSREKKERFSLILESASTNQTSMYLCASSLTGPSNQPQHFGDGTRLSIL.

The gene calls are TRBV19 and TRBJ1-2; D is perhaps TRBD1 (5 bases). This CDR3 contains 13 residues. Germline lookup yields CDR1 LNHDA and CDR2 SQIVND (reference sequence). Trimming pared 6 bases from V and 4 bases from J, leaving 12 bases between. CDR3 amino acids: CASSPGAGYGYTF. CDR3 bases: TGTGCCAGTAGCCCCGGGGCCGGCTATGGCTACACCTTC.

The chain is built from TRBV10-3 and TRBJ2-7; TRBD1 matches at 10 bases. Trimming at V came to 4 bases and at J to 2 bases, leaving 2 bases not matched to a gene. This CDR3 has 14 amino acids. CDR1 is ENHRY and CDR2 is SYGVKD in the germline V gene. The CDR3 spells CAISGGTGAYEQYF. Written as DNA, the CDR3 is TGTGCCATCAGTGGGGGGACAGGGGCCTACGAGCAGTACTTC.

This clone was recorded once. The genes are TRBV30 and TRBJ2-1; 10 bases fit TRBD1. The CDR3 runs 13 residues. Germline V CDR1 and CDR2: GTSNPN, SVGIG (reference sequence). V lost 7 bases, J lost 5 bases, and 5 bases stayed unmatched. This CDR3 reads CALGGQGNNEQFF. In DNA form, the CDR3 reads TGTGCCTTAGGGGGACAGGGGAACAATGAGCAGTTCTTC. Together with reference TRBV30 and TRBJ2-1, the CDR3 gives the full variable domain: SQTIHQWPATLVQPVGSPLSLECTVEGTSNPNLYWYRQAAGRGLQLLFYSVGIGQISSEVPQNLSASRPQDRQFILSSKKLLLSDSGFYLCALGGQGNNEQFFGPGTRLTVL.

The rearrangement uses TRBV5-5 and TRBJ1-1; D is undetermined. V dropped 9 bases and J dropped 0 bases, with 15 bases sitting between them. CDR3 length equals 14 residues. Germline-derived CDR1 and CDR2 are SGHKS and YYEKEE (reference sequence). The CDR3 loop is CATGVEALNTEAFF. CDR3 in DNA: TGTGCCACCGGTGTGGAGGCCTTGAACACTGAAGCTTTCTTT.

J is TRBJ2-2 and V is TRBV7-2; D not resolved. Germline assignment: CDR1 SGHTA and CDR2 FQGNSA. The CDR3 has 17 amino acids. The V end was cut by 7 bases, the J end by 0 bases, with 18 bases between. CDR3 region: CASKLIIETTNTGELFF. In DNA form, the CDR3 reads TGTGCCAGCAAACTTATAATCGAGACCACGAACACCGGGGAGCTGTTTTTT.

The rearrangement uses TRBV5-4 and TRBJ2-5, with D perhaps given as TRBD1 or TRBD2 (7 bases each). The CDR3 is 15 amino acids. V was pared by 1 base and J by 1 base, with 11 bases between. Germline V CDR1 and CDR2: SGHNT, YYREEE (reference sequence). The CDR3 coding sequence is TGTGCCAGCAGCTTGACAGGGGAGGGCCAAGAGACCCAGTACTTC. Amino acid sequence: CASSLTGEGQETQYF.

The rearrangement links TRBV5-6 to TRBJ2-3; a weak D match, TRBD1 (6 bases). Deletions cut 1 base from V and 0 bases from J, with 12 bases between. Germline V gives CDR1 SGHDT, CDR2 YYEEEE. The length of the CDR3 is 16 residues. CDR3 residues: CASSLQGYTSTDTQYF. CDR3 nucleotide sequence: TGTGCCAGCAGCTTGCAGGGGTATACTAGCACAGATACGCAGTATTTT.